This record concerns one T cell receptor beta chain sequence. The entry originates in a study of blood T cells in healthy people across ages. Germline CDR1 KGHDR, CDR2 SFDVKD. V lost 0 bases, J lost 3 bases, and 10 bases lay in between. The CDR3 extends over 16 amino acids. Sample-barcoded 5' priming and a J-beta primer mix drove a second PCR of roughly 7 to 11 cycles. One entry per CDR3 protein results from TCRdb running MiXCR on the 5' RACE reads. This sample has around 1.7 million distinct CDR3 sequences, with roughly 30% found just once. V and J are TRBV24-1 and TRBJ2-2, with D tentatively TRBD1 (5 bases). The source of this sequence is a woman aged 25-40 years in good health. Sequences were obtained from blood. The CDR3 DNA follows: TGTGCCACCAGTGATTTGGGGCAGGGATACACCGGGGAGCTGTTTTTT. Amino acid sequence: CATSDLGQGYTGELFF.